This T cell receptor (beta chain) was sequenced during a study of Ad26.COV2.S vaccination and SARS-CoV-2 variants. For the study at large: Once, or twice with 56 days between doses, Ad26.COV2.S was given intramuscularly.

The CDR3 is 16 residues long. The germline gives CDR1 SGHTA, CDR2 FQGTGA. V shed 4 bases and J 0 bases; nucleotides not matched to a gene: 5. Treatment reported: 19 received Ad26.COV2.S at low or high dose, single or two shots; roughly five received placebo; per-sample allocation not given. Day 63 after the first vaccine or placebo injection was the time point for sampling. Profiled with immunoSEQ multiplex PCR; TCRdb holds only in-frame clones, not every one. The sample gives 400,000 to 450,000 clones, about nine tenths of which show up once; about 12% is in the top ten. The clonotype comes from a person between 18 and 65 years old who received the Ad26.COV2.S COVID-19 vaccine or a placebo. The source was peripheral blood, collected in a trial of Ad26.COV2.S vaccine versus placebo. The gene calls are TRBV7-3 and TRBJ2-2; 7 bases are shared with TRBD2. The CDR3 is CASSSRAGPNTGELFF. DNA of the CDR3: TGTGCCAGCAGCTCAAGAGCGGGGCCGAACACCGGGGAGCTGTTTTTT.